The next 14 T cell receptor beta chains were all read from a single sample in a study of blood T cell repertoires in COVID-19. The method was immunoSEQ multiplex PCR; TCRdb's version includes in-frame clones alone and lacks a portion of them. The repertoire consists of 250,000 to 350,000 clones, with approximately 86% occurring once and the leading ten covering just under 9.5%. Sequencing was done on a sample of peripheral blood. Receptors originate from a man between 18 and 29 years old with active or convalescent COVID-19.

The V call is TRBV2, the J call TRBJ1-4; D ambiguous. CDR3 length equals 14 residues. Germline lookup yields CDR1 SNHLY and CDR2 FYNNEI. The V end lost 4 bases, the J end lost 3 bases, and 9 bases lay between the germline ends. CDR3 residues: CASSAGKANEKLFF. Here the CDR3 DNA reads TGTGCCAGCAGTGCCGGGAAAGCTAATGAAAAACTGTTTTTT.

The V gene is TRBV25-1, the J gene TRBJ1-2, with TRBD1 matching over 8 bases. This CDR3 spans 13 amino acids. Germline CDR1 and CDR2: MGHDK and SYGVNS. The V and J ends lost 5 bases and 8 bases, in that order; junction bases with no gene match: 7. CDR3 protein: CASSRQGASGYTF. CDR3 nucleotide sequence: TGTGCCAGCAGTCGCCAGGGGGCTTCGGGCTACACCTTC.

The rearrangement uses TRBV5-6 and TRBJ2-5; D possibly corresponds to TRBD2 (7 bases). This CDR3 is 15 amino acids long. Germline V gene sequence: CDR1 SGHDT, CDR2 YYEEEE. The ends were cut back, 5 bases at V and 4 bases at J, with 18 bases in the middle. The CDR3 sequence is CASRVGGGPPETQYF. DNA for the CDR3: TGTGCCAGCAGGGTTGGGGGGGGCCCGCCAGAGACCCAGTACTTC.

The chain links TRBV6-6 to TRBJ2-1; D is possibly TRBD1 (6 bases). CDR3 size: 16 residues. Germline CDR1 reads MNHNY; CDR2 reads SVGAGI (reference sequence). V lost 7 bases to trimming and J lost 4 bases, with 20 bases between them. The CDR3 loop is CASTPSPSGHYNEQFF. In nucleotides, the CDR3 is TGTGCCAGCACCCCCTCCCCCTCGGGACATTACAATGAGCAGTTCTTC.

The chain combines TRBV4-1 with TRBJ2-3, with D maybe TRBD2 (5 bases). CDR3 length equals 13 residues. Trimming left V 5 bases short and J 5 bases short, with 11 bases between. CDR1 and CDR2 from the germline V gene are MGHRA and YSYEKL. CDR3 DNA: TGCGCCAGCAGCACTGCCCGGGGAGATACGCAGTATTTT. This encodes CASSTARGDTQYF.

The chain uses TRBV3-1 (or the pseudogene TRBV3-2) and TRBJ1-2; D possibly corresponds to TRBD1 (6 bases). CDR3 length: 14 residues. CDR1 is LGHDT and CDR2 is YNNKEL in the germline V gene (reference sequence). Trimming stripped 4 bases from V and 4 bases from J, with 13 bases between. CDR3 coding DNA: TGTGCCAGCAGCCTAGGGCAGGGGTCCTATGGCTACACCTTC. Encoded protein: CASSLGQGSYGYTF.

This chain connects TRBV29-1 to TRBJ1-2; 9 bases match TRBD1. The germline V gene has CDR1 SQVTM and CDR2 ANQGSEA. The junction had 8 bases not matched to a gene; V was cut back by 6 bases and J by 6 bases. This CDR3 is built from 13 residues. The CDR3 nucleotides read TGCAGCGTACACCGGGACAGGGAAGATGGCTACACCTTC. Residues: CSVHRDREDGYTF.

J is TRBJ2-6 and V is TRBV10-3; 10 nucleotides line up with TRBD1. The CDR3 covers 16 residues. Per the germline V gene, CDR1 is ENHRY and CDR2 is SYGVKD. J was trimmed by 1 base and V by 8 bases; bases with no gene match: 5. The CDR3 loop reads CAIGPGQGSGANVLTF. The CDR3 region has the DNA TGTGCCATCGGCCCGGGACAGGGGTCTGGGGCCAACGTCCTGACTTTC.

V usage is TRBV5-5 and J usage is TRBJ2-7, with TRBD1 identical over 9 bases. Germline CDR1 and CDR2: SGHKS and YYEKEE (reference sequence). The CDR3 totals 14 residues. V was clipped by 4 bases and J by 4 bases; unmatched bases: 6. The CDR3 DNA is TGTGCCAGCAGCACCGACAGGGGGGGGTACGAGCAGTACTTC. This sequence encodes CASSTDRGGYEQYF.

The DNA for the CDR3 is TGTGCCATCAGCGAGGGAAGACTAGCTAGCACAGATACGCAGTATTTT. Protein: CAISEGRLASTDTQYF. The chain combines TRBV10-3 with TRBJ2-3; 7 bases map to TRBD2. The CDR3 is 16 amino acids. From germline, CDR1 is ENHRY and CDR2 SYGVKD. V shed 6 bases, J shed 0 bases, and the junction held 9 bases outside the gene matches.

This clone rates as medium-sized (0.01 to 0.1%). The rearrangement links TRBV6-1 to TRBJ1-2, with D perhaps TRBD1 (5 bases). CDR3 length: 14 residues. CDR1 and CDR2 (germline): MNHNS, SASEGT. Trimming shortened V by 1 base and J by 0 bases, and 6 bases separated the two germline ends. The CDR3 DNA sequence: TGTGCCAGCAGTGAAGGGGACTCTAACTATGGCTACACCTTC. Protein sequence: CASSEGDSNYGYTF.

In nucleotides, the CDR3 is TGTGCCAGCAGCTTAACTGGTCTCACAGGGGGACCAGGGGAGCAGTTCTTC. Translating it yields CASSLTGLTGGPGEQFF. The chain is built from TRBV7-7 and TRBJ2-1; TRBD1 matches 8 bases. The CDR3 sequence is 17 residues long. Losses at the gene ends were 2 bases for V and 10 bases for J; bases not matched to a gene: 16. Germline V CDR1 and CDR2: SSHAT, FNYEAQ (reference sequence).

This clone was seen only a few times. The V gene is TRBV7-3, the J gene TRBJ2-7; 8 bases fit TRBD1. The CDR3 is 13 amino acids. The J segment lost 5 bases and the V segment lost 5 bases, leaving 5 bases of the junction unmatched. Germline assignment: CDR1 SGHTA and CDR2 FQGTGA. This CDR3 is CASSPTGVNEQYF. In DNA form, the CDR3 reads TGTGCCAGCAGCCCGACAGGGGTTAACGAGCAGTACTTC.

The V gene is TRBV5-4, the J gene TRBJ2-5, with D perhaps TRBD2 (7 bases). Per the germline V gene, CDR1 is SGHNT and CDR2 is YYREEE (reference sequence). V was shortened by 1 base and J by 4 bases, with 20 bases between the two germline ends. The CDR3 spans 17 residues. This CDR3 is CASSLKERGGSGETQYF. Here the CDR3 DNA reads TGTGCCAGCAGCTTGAAGGAGAGGGGGGGCAGTGGAGAGACCCAGTACTTC.